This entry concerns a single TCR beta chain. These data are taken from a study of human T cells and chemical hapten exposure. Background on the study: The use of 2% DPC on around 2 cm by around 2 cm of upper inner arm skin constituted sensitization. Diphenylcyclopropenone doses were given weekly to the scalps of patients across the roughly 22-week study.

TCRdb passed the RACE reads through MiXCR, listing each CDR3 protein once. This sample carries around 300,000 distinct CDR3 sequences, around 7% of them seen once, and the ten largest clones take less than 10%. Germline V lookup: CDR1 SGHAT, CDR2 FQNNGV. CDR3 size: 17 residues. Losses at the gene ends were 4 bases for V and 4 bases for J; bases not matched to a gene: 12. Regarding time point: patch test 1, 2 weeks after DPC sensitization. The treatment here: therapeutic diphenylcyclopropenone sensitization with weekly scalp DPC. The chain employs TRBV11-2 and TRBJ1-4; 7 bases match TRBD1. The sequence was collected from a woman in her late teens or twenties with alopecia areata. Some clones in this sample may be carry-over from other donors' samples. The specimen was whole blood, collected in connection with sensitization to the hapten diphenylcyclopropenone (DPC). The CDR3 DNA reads TGTGCCAGCAGCTGGTCCGGGACAGCTCCCGGTAATGAAAAACTGTTTTTT. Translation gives CASSWSGTAPGNEKLFF. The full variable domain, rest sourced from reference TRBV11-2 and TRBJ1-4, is EAGVAQSPRYKIIEKRQSVAFWCNPISGHATLYWYQQILGQGPKLLIQFQNNGVVDDSQLPKDRFSAERLKGVDSTLKIQPAKLEDSAVYLCASSWSGTAPGNEKLFFGSGTQLSVL.